The sequence of this TCR beta chain was determined in a study of blood T cell repertoires in COVID-19. As for the study in general: Whether acute or convalescent, the COVID-19 samples came from the United States, Italy and Spain. PBMCs, B-cell-depleted T cells, or T cells were the source of the cDNA or gDNA that made up the material.

The CDR3 is 14 amino acids. The germline CDR1 and CDR2 sequences are SGHRS and YFSETQ. This table comes from immunoSEQ multiplex PCR, and its TCRdb copy is limited to in-frame clones, with some not included. In the table there are tens of thousands of clones, 90% of which are singletons. Seattle's enrolled individuals joined amid active infection and were then monitored longitudinally. In its sample, this clone was seen once. One end of the junction is discordant with germline, which a read error may explain. This clonotype originated in a man in his fifties with COVID-19, enrolled during active disease. What was sequenced was peripheral blood. This chain joins TRBV5-1 and TRBJ1-1; no definite D call. The CDR3 coding sequence is TGCGCCAGCAGCGATCCGGACTTTAACAGTGAAGCTTTCTTT. Its translation is CASSDPDFNSEAFF. The variable domain in full, with the rest retrieved from reference TRBV5-1 and TRBJ1-1, is KAGVTQTPRYLIKTRGQQVTLSCSPISGHRSVSWYQQTPGQGLQFLFEYFSETQRNKGNFPGRFSGRQFSNSRSEMNVSTLELGDSALYLCASSDPDFNSEAFFGQGTRLTVV.